The rows below give T cell receptor beta chains drawn from one sample of a study of T cell responses to AZD1222 COVID-19 vaccine. Produced via immunoSEQ multiplex PCR; TCRdb's table is partial and in-frame only. The sample contains over 150,000 clones, 85% to 90% of which appear only once. Specimen: peripheral blood, collected on day 0 of MenACWY control vaccination. These receptors were collected from an adult in good health. CDR3s leave out the opening cysteine and the closing phenylalanine or tryptophan. The D gene is left open where the match is weak.

cdr3_aa: ASTQLDLSYEQY
v_call: TRBV6-5
j_call: TRBJ2-7
d_call: NA
cdr3_length: 12

cdr3_aa: ASSPLVVAGGNEQF
v_call: TRBV4-1
j_call: TRBJ2-1
d_call: TRBD2
cdr3_length: 14

cdr3_aa: AISGGGTEFVPRLSYNEQF
v_call: TRBV10-3
j_call: TRBJ2-1
d_call: NA
cdr3_length: 19

cdr3_aa: ASSYRGLQH
v_call: TRBV19
j_call: TRBJ1-5
d_call: TRBD1
cdr3_length: 9

cdr3_aa: ASSEGSGPNSPLH
v_call: TRBV6-4
j_call: TRBJ1-6
d_call: NA
cdr3_length: 13

cdr3_aa: ASSSLLAGLYNEQF
v_call: TRBV9
j_call: TRBJ2-1
d_call: TRBD2
cdr3_length: 14

cdr3_aa: ASSFNRGQGETQY
v_call: TRBV5-1
j_call: TRBJ2-5
d_call: NA
cdr3_length: 13

cdr3_aa: ASSFGLASTDTQY
v_call: TRBV11-3
j_call: TRBJ2-3
d_call: TRBD2
cdr3_length: 13

cdr3_aa: ASSLTRAGNTEAF
v_call: TRBV5-1
j_call: TRBJ1-1
d_call: NA
cdr3_length: 13

cdr3_aa: ASSLGEFTGELF
v_call: TRBV7-8
j_call: TRBJ2-2
d_call: NA
cdr3_length: 12

cdr3_aa: ASSLNSFLNEKLF
v_call: TRBV11-2
j_call: TRBJ1-4
d_call: NA
cdr3_length: 13

cdr3_aa: ASSLDGARDTPYGYT
v_call: TRBV11-3
j_call: TRBJ1-2
d_call: NA
cdr3_length: 15

cdr3_aa: SGSRAASDTQY
v_call: TRBV29-1
j_call: TRBJ2-3
d_call: NA
cdr3_length: 11

cdr3_aa: ASSPGWGSYEQY
v_call: TRBV28
j_call: TRBJ2-7
d_call: NA
cdr3_length: 12

cdr3_aa: ASSSPGLSQY
v_call: TRBV6-5
j_call: TRBJ2-3
d_call: NA
cdr3_length: 10